This T cell receptor (beta chain) was sequenced in a study of radiotherapy plus CTLA-4 blockade in lung cancer. There are 15 residues in the CDR3. The germline gives CDR1 SGHNT, CDR2 YYREEE (reference sequence). V lost 1 base, J lost 7 bases, and 5 bases stayed unmatched. Data came from immunoSEQ multiplex PCR; TCRdb stores just in-frame clones and leaves some out. Of about 88,000 clones listed, approximately 79% were seen once; the top ten hold roughly an eighth. The source is a human donor with non-small cell lung cancer that progressed on radiotherapy plus ipilimumab. The input for sequencing was peripheral blood, taken from a patient treated with radiotherapy plus ipilimumab. V and J are TRBV5-4 and TRBJ1-6; TRBD1 matches 7 bases. The CDR3 DNA reads TGTGCCAGCAGCTTGTACTGGGACAGCAATTCACCCCTCCACTTT. Translated: CASSLYWDSNSPLHF.